This TCR beta chain was documented in a study of spatial heterogeneity in lung cancer. Study details: Every unique TCR and UMI combination, on average, appeared more than ten times in raw reads. General study findings and limits: At resection, ubiquitous expanded tumor TCRs appeared in blood more than at follow-up.

A single record per CDR3 protein comes from TCRdb applying MiXCR to the 5' RACE reads. The sample lists tens of thousands of distinct CDR3 sequences, 5.4% occurring once. Time point reported: blood at routine non-recurrence follow-up after resection. The sequenced material consisted of unsorted whole RNA from tumor, nontumor lung or frozen PBMC. This clonotype has a count of ten or more. The target antigen is unknown. Germline V CDR1 and CDR2: LGHNA, YSLEER. Trimming cost V 4 bases and J 4 bases, with 8 bases left between them. The CDR3 runs 13 residues. J is TRBJ1-3 and V is TRBV4-3; D gene ambiguous. Sequenced material: PBMCs, taken at follow-up. The receptor comes from a female donor with early-stage non-small cell lung cancer. The CDR3 is CASSPPEGNTIYF. The CDR3 bases are TGCGCCAGCAGCCCCCCGGAAGGAAACACCATATATTTT.